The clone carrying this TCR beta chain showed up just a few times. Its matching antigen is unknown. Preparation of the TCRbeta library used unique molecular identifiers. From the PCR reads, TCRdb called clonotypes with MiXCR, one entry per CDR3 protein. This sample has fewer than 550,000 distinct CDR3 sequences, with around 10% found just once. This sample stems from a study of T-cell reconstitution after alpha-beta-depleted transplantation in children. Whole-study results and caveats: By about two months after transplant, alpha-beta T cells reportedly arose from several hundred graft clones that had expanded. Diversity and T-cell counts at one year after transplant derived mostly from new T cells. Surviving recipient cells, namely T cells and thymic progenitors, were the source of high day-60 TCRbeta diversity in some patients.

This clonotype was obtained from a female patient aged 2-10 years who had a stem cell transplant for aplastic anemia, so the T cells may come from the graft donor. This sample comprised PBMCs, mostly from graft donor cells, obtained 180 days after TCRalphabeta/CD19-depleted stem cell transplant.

The CDR3 reads CASSWDSGSILETQYF. The CDR3 coding sequence is TGTGCCAGCAGTTGGGATAGCGGGAGTATTCTAGAGACCCAGTACTTC. The V gene is TRBV28, the J gene TRBJ2-5; TRBD2 matches 9 bases. V gave up 4 bases and J gave up 4 bases; unmatched junction bases: 10. The CDR3 loop spans 16 amino acids. CDR1 MDHEN and CDR2 SYDVKM come from the germline V gene.